The 30 T cell receptor beta chains below were found in one sample sequenced in a study of Ad26.COV2.S vaccination and SARS-CoV-2 variants. Treatment specified: 15 to 20 received Ad26.COV2.S at low or high dose, single or two shots; 5 received placebo; per-sample allocation not given. Sampling happened 63 days after the first vaccine or placebo injection. TCRdb's copy holds only in-frame clones and misses some; the assay was immunoSEQ multiplex PCR. The sample lists just over 350,000 clones; approximately 85% were seen once. The sequenced sample was peripheral blood, obtained in a trial of Ad26.COV2.S vaccine versus placebo. These receptors all stem from a person between 18 and 65 years old who received the Ad26.COV2.S COVID-19 vaccine or a placebo.

V gene TRBV5-6 combines with J gene TRBJ2-7; 12 bases agree with TRBD2. The CDR3 length is 15 residues. The germline V gene encodes CDR1 SGHDT and CDR2 YYEEEE. The trim removed 1 base at V and 4 bases at J, leaving 3 bases unmatched. The CDR3 loop reads CASSLRTSGEYEQYF. CDR3 nucleotides: TGTGCCAGCAGCTTGCGGACTAGCGGGGAATACGAGCAGTACTTC.

The V and J genes are TRBV7-2 and TRBJ2-3, with D maybe TRBD1 (6 bases). The CDR3 consists of 16 residues. Germline loops: CDR1 SGHTA, CDR2 FQGNSA. Trimming removed 2 bases at V and 0 bases at J, with 12 bases between. The CDR3 DNA reads as TGTGCCAGCAGCTTATCCGGGACACGTAGCACAGATACGCAGTATTTT. It is translated as CASSLSGTRSTDTQYF.

The gene calls are TRBV5-1 and TRBJ2-3, with TRBD1 as a possible D gene (5 bases). The ends were cut back, 0 bases at V and 4 bases at J, with 12 bases in the middle. This CDR3 spans 15 amino acids. Germline-derived CDR1 and CDR2 are SGHRS and YFSETQ. The CDR3 here is CASSLVGQGPDTQYF. As DNA, the CDR3 is TGCGCCAGCAGCTTGGTAGGACAAGGGCCAGATACGCAGTATTTT.

This sequence joins TRBV6-5 and TRBJ2-5; no firm D call. The CDR3 totals 13 residues. Trimming pared 6 bases from V and 5 bases from J, leaving 13 bases between. Germline V gene sequence: CDR1 MNHEY, CDR2 SVGAGI. CDR3 amino acids: CASSSRMLETQYF. CDR3 in DNA: TGTGCCAGCAGCTCACGCATGCTGGAGACCCAGTACTTC.

The chain uses TRBV11-2 and TRBJ2-2, with 9 bases identical to TRBD2. This CDR3 region has 14 residues. V shed 8 bases and J 6 bases; nucleotides not matched to a gene: 7. CDR1 is SGHAT, CDR2 FQNNGV, per germline. This chain's CDR3 is CASRSIAGAGELFF. In nucleotides, the CDR3 is TGTGCCAGCCGATCCATAGCGGGGGCCGGGGAGCTGTTTTTT.

This clone was seen a handful of times. The rearrangement joins TRBV7-2 to TRBJ1-1, with D uncertain. This CDR3 contains 13 residues. Looked up from germline, CDR1 is SGHTA and CDR2 is FQGNSA. V was clipped by 7 bases and J by 4 bases, with 13 bases between them. CDR3 protein: CASTQKRGTEAFF. The CDR3 DNA is TGTGCCAGCACTCAAAAGAGAGGCACTGAAGCTTTCTTT.

This sequence joins TRBV28 and TRBJ2-1; 7 positions agree with TRBD2. Trimming took 5 bases from V and 6 from J; bases not matched to a gene: 13. CDR1 MDHEN and CDR2 SYDVKM come from the germline V gene. The CDR3 runs to 16 residues. Written as DNA, the CDR3 is TGTGCCAGCAGTCCGCCTAGGAAACTAGCGATCAATGAGCAGTTCTTC. Translated: CASSPPRKLAINEQFF.

In its sample, this clone was seen a few times. The chain combines TRBV12-3 or TRBV12-4 with TRBJ1-4, with 7 bases fitting TRBD1. V lost 3 bases to trimming and J lost 10 bases; unmatched junction nucleotides: 2. The CDR3 length is 12 residues. DNA for the CDR3: TGTGCCAGCAGTTTGAGACAGGGAAAACTGTTTTTT. Its protein is CASSLRQGKLFF.

This clone was counted only a few times. In DNA form, the CDR3 reads TGTGCCAGCAGTTCCTCGGGGACCAAAAGCTCCTACGAGCAGTACTTC. Protein sequence: CASSSSGTKSSYEQYF. This chain connects TRBV28 to TRBJ2-7; either TRBD1 or TRBD2 may fit D (5 bases each). Germline V lookup: CDR1 MDHEN, CDR2 SYDVKM. This CDR3 region has 16 residues. The ends were cut back, 4 bases at V and 0 bases at J, with 16 bases in the middle.

The chain is built from TRBV7-2 and TRBJ2-7; D could derive from TRBD1 or TRBD2 (5 bases each). This CDR3 has 15 amino acids. The germline V gene encodes CDR1 SGHTA and CDR2 FQGNSA. V lost 3 bases and J 2 bases, leaving 14 bases between the germline ends. The CDR3 loop reads CASSFFSGQAYEQYF. The DNA of the CDR3 is TGTGCCAGCAGCTTTTTTTCGGGGCAGGCCTACGAGCAGTACTTC.

V usage is TRBV23-1 and J usage is TRBJ1-1; 8 nucleotides align to TRBD1. Being an ORF, TRBV23-1 has a function that is uncertain. The length of the CDR3 is 12 residues. The junction had 5 bases not matched to a gene; V was cut back by 10 bases and J by 4 bases. CDR3 sequence (DNA): TGCGCCACCCACAGGGGGGGCACTGAAGCTTTCTTT. Translation: CATHRGGTEAFF.

This clone came up many times. V and J are TRBV15 and TRBJ1-2; maybe TRBD1 (5 bases). Germline CDR1 LNHNV, CDR2 YYDKDF (reference sequence). This CDR3 region has 16 residues. The V gene lost 4 bases and the J gene lost 4 bases, with 19 bases spanning the gap. The CDR3 DNA is TGTGCCACCAGCACCAACCGGGGGAATCCAAGCTATGGCTACACCTTC. Translation: CATSTNRGNPSYGYTF. Complete variable domain (other parts from reference TRBV15 and TRBJ1-2): DAMVIQNPRYQVTQFGKPVTLSCSQTLNHNVMYWYQQKSSQAPKLLFHYYDKDFNNEADTPDNFQSRRPNTSFCFLDIRSPGLGDTAMYLCATSTNRGNPSYGYTFGSGTRLTVV.

The chain recombines TRBV7-2 with TRBJ2-2, with D uncertain. Trimming cost V 7 bases and J 0 bases, with 6 bases left between them. There are 13 residues in the CDR3. Germline assignment: CDR1 SGHTA and CDR2 FQGNSA. The CDR3 DNA reads as TGTGCCAGCACCACCACGAACACCGGGGAGCTGTTTTTT. This encodes CASTTTNTGELFF. Variable domain in full (rest from reference TRBV7-2 and TRBJ2-2): GAGVSQSPSNKVTEKGKDVELRCDPISGHTALYWYRQSLGQGLEFLIYFQGNSAPDKSGLPSDRFSAERTGGSVSTLTIQRTQQEDSAVYLCASTTTNTGELFFGEGSRLTVL.

This sequence joins TRBV25-1 and TRBJ1-1; 7 positions match TRBD1. This CDR3 is 16 amino acids long. CDR1 and CDR2 (germline): MGHDK, SYGVNS. Losses at the gene ends were 2 bases for V and 2 bases for J; bases not matched to a gene: 8. The CDR3 here is CASSEQGRGFNTEAFF. The CDR3 region has the DNA TGTGCCAGCAGTGAACAGGGCAGGGGGTTCAACACTGAAGCTTTCTTT.

This clone has ten or more counts. This chain links TRBV7-9 with TRBJ2-6, with TRBD1 as a possible D gene (5 bases). This CDR3 is built from 15 residues. Germline V CDR1 and CDR2: SEHNR, FQNEAQ (reference sequence). V was cut by 3 bases and J by 2 bases, with 8 bases left in between. CDR3 DNA sequence: TGTGCCAGCAGCTTGACAGTCGCTGGGGCCAACGTCCTGACTTTC. This codes for CASSLTVAGANVLTF.

Here the CDR3 DNA reads TGCGCCAGCAGCTTGGGACCCCAACCAACTAATGAAAAACTGTTTTTT. Protein sequence: CASSLGPQPTNEKLFF. The chain couples TRBV5-1 to TRBJ1-4; no clear D gene. Germline values: CDR1 SGHRS, CDR2 YFSETQ. The CDR3 spans 16 residues. V lost 0 bases, J lost 0 bases, and 9 bases lay in between.

The chain combines TRBV2 with TRBJ2-5; D is perhaps TRBD1 (6 bases). The CDR3 totals 15 residues. Trimming took 8 bases from V and 4 from J, leaving 20 bases between them. Germline CDR1 and CDR2: SNHLY and FYNNEI. The CDR3 sequence is CASGGGAAPGETQYF. For the CDR3, the DNA is TGTGCCAGCGGGGGCGGAGCTGCTCCAGGAGAGACCCAGTACTTC.

The J gene is TRBJ2-3, the V gene TRBV7-2; 7 nucleotides line up with TRBD1. CDR1 is SGHTA, CDR2 FQGNSA, per germline. Trimming at V came to 1 base and at J to 3 bases, leaving 7 bases not matched to a gene. The CDR3 extends over 16 amino acids. The CDR3 protein is CASSLGATGYTDTQYF. The CDR3 nucleotides are TGTGCCAGCAGCTTAGGGGCGACAGGGTATACAGATACGCAGTATTTT. The full variable domain, rest sourced from reference TRBV7-2 and TRBJ2-3, is GAGVSQSPSNKVTEKGKDVELRCDPISGHTALYWYRQSLGQGLEFLIYFQGNSAPDKSGLPSDRFSAERTGGSVSTLTIQRTQQEDSAVYLCASSLGATGYTDTQYFGPGTRLTVL.

The chain links TRBV27 to TRBJ1-2; 7 bases map to TRBD1. The V gene end was trimmed by 1 base and the J gene end by 4 bases; junction bases not matched to a gene: 6. Germline-derived CDR1 and CDR2 are MNHEY and SMNVEV (reference sequence). This CDR3 is 15 amino acids long. CDR3: CASSLFGQAPYGYTF. The CDR3, as DNA: TGTGCCAGCAGTTTATTTGGACAGGCGCCCTATGGCTACACCTTC.

The rearrangement links TRBV15 to TRBJ2-1; 7 bases match TRBD1. The ends lost 1 base at V and 5 bases at J; junction bases unmatched: 5. The CDR3 is made up of 15 amino acids. Germline assignment: CDR1 LNHNV and CDR2 YYDKDF (reference sequence). The CDR3 region is CATSRAGQINNEQFF. The DNA of the CDR3 is TGTGCCACCAGCAGAGCGGGACAGATTAACAATGAGCAGTTCTTC.

This sequence joins TRBV19 and TRBJ2-5, with TRBD2 identical over 7 bases. Germline loops: CDR1 LNHDA, CDR2 SQIVND (reference sequence). The CDR3 covers 13 residues. V gave up 8 bases and J gave up 4 bases; unmatched junction bases: 7. As DNA, the CDR3 is TGTGCCAGTCGCGGGAGTGGGAGAGAGACCCAGTACTTC. Translation gives CASRGSGRETQYF.

This clone was detected once. The chain is built from TRBV6-5 and TRBJ2-7; tentatively, D is TRBD1 or TRBD2 (7 bases each). The CDR3 runs to 14 residues. Germline V CDR1 and CDR2: MNHEY, SVGAGI. Trimming took 5 bases from V and 5 from J, leaving 16 bases between them. CDR3 DNA sequence: TGTGCCAGCAGTAGAGCGGGACAGTTTCACGAGCAGTACTTC. Translating gives CASSRAGQFHEQYF.

The chain joins TRBV28 to TRBJ2-4; no clear D gene. V was pared by 1 base and J by 5 bases, with 3 bases between. The germline V gene has CDR1 MDHEN and CDR2 SYDVKM. CDR3 length: 12 amino acids. The CDR3: CASSLSQNIQYF. The CDR3 region has the DNA TGTGCCAGCAGTTTATCCCAAAACATTCAGTACTTC.

V usage is TRBV27 and J usage is TRBJ1-5, with 8 bases aligning to TRBD1. The trim removed 1 base at V and 3 bases at J, leaving 5 bases unmatched. There are 16 residues in the CDR3. Germline loops: CDR1 MNHEY, CDR2 SMNVEV (reference sequence). This CDR3 is CASSLLGQESNQPQHF. The CDR3 DNA follows: TGTGCCAGCAGTTTATTGGGACAGGAATCCAATCAGCCCCAGCATTTT.

The J gene is TRBJ2-7, the V gene TRBV6-1; 7 nucleotides match TRBD1. V shed 3 bases, J shed 2 bases, and the junction held 10 bases outside the gene matches. Germline assignment: CDR1 MNHNS and CDR2 SASEGT. CDR3 size: 16 residues. In DNA form, the CDR3 reads TGTGCCAGCAGTGACGATCCCGGGACAGTCACCTACGAGCAGTACTTC. This sequence encodes CASSDDPGTVTYEQYF.

The rearrangement joins TRBV28 to TRBJ1-2; D gene unclear. CDR3 length equals 14 residues. The V gene's germline CDR1 is MDHEN and CDR2 SYDVKM. Trimming stripped 2 bases from V and 4 bases from J, with 11 bases between. The CDR3 sequence: CASSLESGFYGYTF. CDR3 coding DNA: TGTGCCAGCAGTTTAGAGAGTGGGTTCTATGGCTACACCTTC.

V gene TRBV10-3 combines with J gene TRBJ2-5, with 8 positions matching TRBD2. Germline V gives CDR1 ENHRY, CDR2 SYGVKD. The CDR3 extends over 15 amino acids. After removal of 0 bases from V and 5 bases from J, the junction contained 5 bases not matched to a gene. This CDR3 is CAISESGGGMETQYF. The CDR3 coding sequence is TGTGCCATCAGTGAGTCTGGCGGGGGGATGGAGACCCAGTACTTC.

In this sample, this clone turned up a few times. J is TRBJ2-3 and V is TRBV6-6, with D possibly matching TRBD2 (7 bases). The CDR3 consists of 14 residues. V was clipped by 6 bases and J by 5 bases, with 15 bases between them. CDR1 and CDR2 (germline): MNHNY, SVGAGI (reference sequence). CDR3 in amino acids: CASRAQGRGDTQYF. The CDR3 DNA is TGTGCCAGCAGGGCTCAGGGGAGGGGAGATACGCAGTATTTT.

This rearrangement joins TRBV30 to TRBJ2-5; 8 nucleotides line up with TRBD2. Trimming cost V 3 bases and J 4 bases; bases outside gene matches: 7. Germline V gene sequence: CDR1 GTSNPN, CDR2 SVGIG (reference sequence). The CDR3 covers 14 residues. The DNA for the CDR3 is TGTGCCTGGAGCAAAGGACTAGCCGGAGAGACCCAGTACTTC. Its translation is CAWSKGLAGETQYF.

The gene calls are TRBV28 and TRBJ2-1; TRBD2 matches at 10 bases. Germline CDR1 is MDHEN and CDR2 is SYDVKM. This CDR3 has 17 residues. The trim removed 4 bases at V and 7 bases at J, leaving 13 bases unmatched. CDR3 DNA: TGTGCCAGCAGTTCGACCGGGGGAGCGGGAGGGAATAATGAGCAGTTCTTC. Translated, it gives CASSSTGGAGGNNEQFF. Full variable domain (missing parts from reference TRBV28 and TRBJ2-1): DVKVTQSSRYLVKRTGEKVFLECVQDMDHENMFWYRQDPGLGLRLIYFSYDVKMKEKGDIPEGYSVSREKKERFSLILESASTNQTSMYLCASSSTGGAGGNNEQFFGPGTRLTVL.